This T cell receptor beta chain was found in a study of blood T cell repertoires in COVID-19. Overall study context: There were acute and convalescent COVID-19 samples, and they came from the United States, Italy and Spain. T cells, B-cell-depleted T cells, or PBMCs provided the cDNA or gDNA that served as material.

Between the trimmed V and J ends, which lost 3 bases and 6 bases, there was a span of 11 bases. This CDR3 has 13 amino acids. Germline CDR1 and CDR2: SGHTA and FQGNSA. In its sample, this clone was seen once. Methods used by the authors: Estimated nucleated cell counts came from reference gene primer amplification. The protocol was immunoSEQ multiplex PCR, while the TCRdb copy is restricted to in-frame clones and leaves out a portion. The DNA gave D and trimming, while V, J and clone size come from that table. Found here are 150,000 to 190,000 clones, 65% to 85% of them singletons; the top ten hold 3% to 4.5%.

The sequenced material came from peripheral blood. The receptor was isolated from an elderly woman with acute or convalescent COVID-19. This chain uses TRBV7-2 with TRBJ1-2, with a tentative D call TRBD1 (6 bases). For the CDR3, the DNA is TGTGCCAGCAGCTTTAGCAGGGGAGATGGCTACACCTTC. It encodes CASSFSRGDGYTF.